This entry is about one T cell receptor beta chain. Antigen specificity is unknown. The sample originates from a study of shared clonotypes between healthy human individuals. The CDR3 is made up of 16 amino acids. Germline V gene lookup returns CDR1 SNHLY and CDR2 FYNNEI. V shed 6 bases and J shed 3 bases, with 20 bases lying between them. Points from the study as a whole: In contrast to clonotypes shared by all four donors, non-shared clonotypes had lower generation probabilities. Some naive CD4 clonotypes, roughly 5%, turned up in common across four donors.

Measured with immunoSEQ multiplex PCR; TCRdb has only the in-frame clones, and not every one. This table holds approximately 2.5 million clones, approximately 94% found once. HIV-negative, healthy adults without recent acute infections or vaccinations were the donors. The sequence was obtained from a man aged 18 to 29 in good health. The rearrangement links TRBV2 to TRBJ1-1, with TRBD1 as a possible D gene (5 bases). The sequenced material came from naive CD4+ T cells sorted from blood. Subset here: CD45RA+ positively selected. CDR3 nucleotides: TGTGCCAGCAGGGACGGTGGTAGCAGAGGGGACACTGAAGCTTTCTTT. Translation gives CASRDGGSRGDTEAFF.